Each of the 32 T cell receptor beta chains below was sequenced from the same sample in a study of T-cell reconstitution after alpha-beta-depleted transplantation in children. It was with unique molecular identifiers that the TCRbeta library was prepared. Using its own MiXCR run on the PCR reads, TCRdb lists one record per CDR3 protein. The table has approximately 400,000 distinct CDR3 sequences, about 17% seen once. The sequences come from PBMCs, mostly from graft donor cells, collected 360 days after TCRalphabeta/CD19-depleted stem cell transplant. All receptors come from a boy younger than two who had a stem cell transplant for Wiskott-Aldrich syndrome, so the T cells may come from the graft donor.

CDR3 in DNA: TGCGCCAGCAGCCAAGTGCCGGGACCCTACGAGCAGTACTTC. Encoded protein: CASSQVPGPYEQYF. This chain links TRBV4-1 with TRBJ2-7; D might be TRBD1 or TRBD2, each matching 5 bases. This CDR3 is built from 14 residues. V shed 1 base and J shed 2 bases, with 9 bases lying between them. The germline V gene has CDR1 MGHRA and CDR2 YSYEKL.

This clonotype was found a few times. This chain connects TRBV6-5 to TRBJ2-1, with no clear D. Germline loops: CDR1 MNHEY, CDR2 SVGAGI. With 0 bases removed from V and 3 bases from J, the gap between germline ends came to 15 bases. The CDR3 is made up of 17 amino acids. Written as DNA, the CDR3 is TGTGCCAGCAGTTACTCGATAGTGGCTCCCGACTACAATGAGCAGTTCTTC. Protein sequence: CASSYSIVAPDYNEQFF.

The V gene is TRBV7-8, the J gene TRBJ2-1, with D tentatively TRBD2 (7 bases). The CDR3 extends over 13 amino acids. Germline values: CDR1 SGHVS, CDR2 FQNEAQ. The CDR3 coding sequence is TGTTCTTCCGGGGGGCGGACCTACAATGAGCAGTTCTTC. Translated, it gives CSSGGRTYNEQFF. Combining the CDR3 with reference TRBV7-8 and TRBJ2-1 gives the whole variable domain GAGVSQSPRYKVAKRGQDVALRCDPISGHVSLFWYQQALGQGPEFLTYFQNEAQLDKSGLPSDRFFAERPEGSVSTLKIQRTQQEDSAVYLCSSGGRTYNEQFFGPGTRLTVL.

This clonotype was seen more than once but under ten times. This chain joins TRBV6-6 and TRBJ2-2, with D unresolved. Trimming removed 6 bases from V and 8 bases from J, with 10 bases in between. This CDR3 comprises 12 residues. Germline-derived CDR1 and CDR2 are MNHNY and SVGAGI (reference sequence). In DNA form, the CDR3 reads TGTGCCAGCAGCCGGTTGGGGGGGGAGCTGTTTTTT. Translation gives CASSRLGGELFF.

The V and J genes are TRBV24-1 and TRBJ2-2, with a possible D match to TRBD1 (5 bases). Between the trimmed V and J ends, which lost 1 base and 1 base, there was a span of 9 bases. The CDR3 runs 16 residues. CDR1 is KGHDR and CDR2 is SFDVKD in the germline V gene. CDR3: CATSDFRVGNTGELFF. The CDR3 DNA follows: TGTGCCACCAGTGATTTCAGGGTGGGGAACACCGGGGAGCTGTTTTTT.

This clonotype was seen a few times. CDR3 loop: CASSLRRLNEQFF. Here the CDR3 DNA reads TGTGCCAGCAGCTTGAGACGCTTAAATGAGCAGTTCTTC. The V gene is TRBV5-6, the J gene TRBJ2-1, with D uncertain. Trimming removed 1 base from V and 7 bases from J, with 9 bases in between. CDR3 length: 13 residues. Germline assignment: CDR1 SGHDT and CDR2 YYEEEE.

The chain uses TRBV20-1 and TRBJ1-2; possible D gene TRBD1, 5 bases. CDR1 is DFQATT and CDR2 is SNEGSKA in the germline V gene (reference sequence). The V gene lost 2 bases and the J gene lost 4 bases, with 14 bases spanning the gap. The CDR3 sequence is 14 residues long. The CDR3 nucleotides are TGCAGTGCTAGACTCGGGGGTAACCCCTATGGCTACACCTTC. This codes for CSARLGGNPYGYTF.

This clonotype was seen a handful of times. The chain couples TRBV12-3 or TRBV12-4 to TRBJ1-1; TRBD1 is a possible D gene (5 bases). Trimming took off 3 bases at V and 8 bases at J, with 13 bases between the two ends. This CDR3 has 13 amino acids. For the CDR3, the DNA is TGTGCCAGCAGTTTCAGGGTGGCCATGGAAGCTTTCTTT. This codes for CASSFRVAMEAFF.

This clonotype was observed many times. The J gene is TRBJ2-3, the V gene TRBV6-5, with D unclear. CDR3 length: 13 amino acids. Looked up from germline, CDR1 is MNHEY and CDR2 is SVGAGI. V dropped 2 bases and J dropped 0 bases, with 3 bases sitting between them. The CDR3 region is CASSYRSTDTQYF. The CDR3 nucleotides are TGTGCCAGCAGTTACAGGAGCACAGATACGCAGTATTTT.

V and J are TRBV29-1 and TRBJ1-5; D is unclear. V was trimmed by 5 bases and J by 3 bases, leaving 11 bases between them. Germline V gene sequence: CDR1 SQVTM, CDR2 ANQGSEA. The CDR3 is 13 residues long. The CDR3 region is CSVSPGPNQPQHF. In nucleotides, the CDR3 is TGCAGCGTTTCACCAGGACCCAATCAGCCCCAGCATTTT. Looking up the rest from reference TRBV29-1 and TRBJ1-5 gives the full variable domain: SAVISQKPSRDICQRGTSLTIQCQVDSQVTMMFWYRQQPGQSLTLIATANQGSEATYESGFVIDKFPISRPNLTFSTLTVSNMSPEDSSIYLCSVSPGPNQPQHFGDGTRLSIL.

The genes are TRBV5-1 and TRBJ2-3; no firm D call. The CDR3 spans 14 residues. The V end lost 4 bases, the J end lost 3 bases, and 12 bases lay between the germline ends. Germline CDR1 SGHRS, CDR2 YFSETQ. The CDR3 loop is CASSPYVETDTQYF. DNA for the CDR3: TGCGCCAGCAGCCCCTACGTGGAAACAGATACGCAGTATTTT. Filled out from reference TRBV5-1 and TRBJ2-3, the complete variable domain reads KAGVTQTPRYLIKTRGQQVTLSCSPISGHRSVSWYQQTPGQGLQFLFEYFSETQRNKGNFPGRFSGRQFSNSRSEMNVSTLELGDSALYLCASSPYVETDTQYFGPGTRLTVL.

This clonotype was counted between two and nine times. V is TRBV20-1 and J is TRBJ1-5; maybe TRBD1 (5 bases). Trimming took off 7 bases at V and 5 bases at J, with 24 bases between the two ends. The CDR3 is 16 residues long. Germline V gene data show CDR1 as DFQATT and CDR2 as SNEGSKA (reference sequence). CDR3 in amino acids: CSVVRAGREVYQPQHF. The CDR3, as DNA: TGCAGTGTCGTTCGAGCGGGCAGGGAGGTTTATCAGCCCCAGCATTTT.

The CDR3 DNA is TGTGCCACCAGCAGAGAGGGGCGGGGAGTCTCCTACGAGCAGTACTTC. Translated: CATSREGRGVSYEQYF. The rearrangement links TRBV15 to TRBJ2-7, with a possible D match to TRBD2 (6 bases). V gave up 0 bases and J gave up 0 bases, with 12 bases separating them. CDR3 length equals 16 residues. Germline V gene data show CDR1 as LNHNV and CDR2 as YYDKDF (reference sequence).

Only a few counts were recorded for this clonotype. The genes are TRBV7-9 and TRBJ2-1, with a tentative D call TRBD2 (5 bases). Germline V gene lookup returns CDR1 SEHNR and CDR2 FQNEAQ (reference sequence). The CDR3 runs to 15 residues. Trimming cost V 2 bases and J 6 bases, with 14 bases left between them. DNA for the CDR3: TGTGCCAGCAGCTTAACGATAAGACGGGGCAATGAGCAGTTCTTC. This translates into CASSLTIRRGNEQFF.

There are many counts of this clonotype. The CDR3 sequence: CSARDPRKKGPSKTQYF. CDR3 coding DNA: TGCAGTGCTAGAGATCCCCGGAAGAAAGGACCCTCTAAGACCCAGTACTTC. The rearrangement joins TRBV20-1 to TRBJ2-5, with D unresolved. The CDR3 has 17 residues. Germline lookup yields CDR1 DFQATT and CDR2 SNEGSKA (reference sequence). Trimming removed 0 bases from V and 6 bases from J, with 23 bases in between.

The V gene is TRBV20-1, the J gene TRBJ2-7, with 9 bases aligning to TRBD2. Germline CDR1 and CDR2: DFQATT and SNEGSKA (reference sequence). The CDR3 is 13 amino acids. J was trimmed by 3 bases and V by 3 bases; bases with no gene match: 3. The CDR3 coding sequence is TGCAGTGCTAGTATAGCGGGAGTCTACGAGCAGTACTTC. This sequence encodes CSASIAGVYEQYF.

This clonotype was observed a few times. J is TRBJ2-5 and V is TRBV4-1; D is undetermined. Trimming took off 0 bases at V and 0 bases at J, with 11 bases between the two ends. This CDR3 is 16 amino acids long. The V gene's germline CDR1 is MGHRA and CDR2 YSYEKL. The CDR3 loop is CASSQESLGYQETQYF. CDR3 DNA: TGCGCCAGCAGCCAAGAGTCGCTGGGGTACCAAGAGACCCAGTACTTC.

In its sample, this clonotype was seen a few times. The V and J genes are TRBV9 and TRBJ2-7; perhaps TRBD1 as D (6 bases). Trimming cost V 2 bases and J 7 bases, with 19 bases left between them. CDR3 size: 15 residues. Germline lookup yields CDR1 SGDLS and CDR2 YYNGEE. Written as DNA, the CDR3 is TGTGCCAGCAGCGTTACCTGGGACACCGCCGGGGAGCAGTACTTC. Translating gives CASSVTWDTAGEQYF.

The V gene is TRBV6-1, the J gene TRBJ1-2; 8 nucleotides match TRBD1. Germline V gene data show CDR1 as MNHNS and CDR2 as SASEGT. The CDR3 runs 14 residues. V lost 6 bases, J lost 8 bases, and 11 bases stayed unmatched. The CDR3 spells CASRGQGIFGGYTF. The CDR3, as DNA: TGTGCCAGCAGAGGACAGGGAATCTTCGGAGGCTACACCTTC.

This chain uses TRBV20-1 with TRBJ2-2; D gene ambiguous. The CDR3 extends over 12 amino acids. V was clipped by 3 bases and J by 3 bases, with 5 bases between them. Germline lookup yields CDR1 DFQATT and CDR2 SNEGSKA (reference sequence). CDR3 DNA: TGCAGTGCTAGTCCTTACACCGGGGAGCTGTTTTTT. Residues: CSASPYTGELFF.

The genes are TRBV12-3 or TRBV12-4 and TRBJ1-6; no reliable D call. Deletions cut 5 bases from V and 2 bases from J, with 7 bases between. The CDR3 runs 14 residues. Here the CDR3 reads CASSDAPYNSPLHF. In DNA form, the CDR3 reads TGTGCCAGCAGTGATGCTCCCTATAATTCACCCCTCCACTTT.

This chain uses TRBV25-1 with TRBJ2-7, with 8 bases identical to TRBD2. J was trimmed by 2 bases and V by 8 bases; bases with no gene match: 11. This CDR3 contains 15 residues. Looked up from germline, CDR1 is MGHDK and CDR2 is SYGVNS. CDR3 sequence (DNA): TGTGCCAGCTCTAGAAGCGGGAGTATCACCTACGAGCAGTACTTC. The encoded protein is CASSRSGSITYEQYF.

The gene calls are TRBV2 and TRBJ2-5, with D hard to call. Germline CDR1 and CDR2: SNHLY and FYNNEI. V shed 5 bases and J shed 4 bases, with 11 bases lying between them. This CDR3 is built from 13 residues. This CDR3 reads CASSPQWGETQYF. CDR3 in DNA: TGTGCCAGCAGTCCACAGTGGGGAGAGACCCAGTACTTC.

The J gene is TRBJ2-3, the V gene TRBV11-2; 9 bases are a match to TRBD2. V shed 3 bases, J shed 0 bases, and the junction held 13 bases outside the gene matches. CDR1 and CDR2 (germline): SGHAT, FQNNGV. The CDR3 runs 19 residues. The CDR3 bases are TGTGCCAGCAGCTTGAGGCGGGGGGGCCTACCTTCTAGCACAGATACGCAGTATTTT. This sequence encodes CASSLRRGGLPSSTDTQYF.

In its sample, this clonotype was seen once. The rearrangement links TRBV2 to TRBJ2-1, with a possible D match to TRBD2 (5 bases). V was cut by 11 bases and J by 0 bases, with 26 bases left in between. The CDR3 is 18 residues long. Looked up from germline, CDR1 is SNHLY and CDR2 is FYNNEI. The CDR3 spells CAFRMSRRTGSSYNEQFF. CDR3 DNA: TGTGCCTTCCGCATGTCAAGGCGGACGGGAAGCTCCTACAATGAGCAGTTCTTC.

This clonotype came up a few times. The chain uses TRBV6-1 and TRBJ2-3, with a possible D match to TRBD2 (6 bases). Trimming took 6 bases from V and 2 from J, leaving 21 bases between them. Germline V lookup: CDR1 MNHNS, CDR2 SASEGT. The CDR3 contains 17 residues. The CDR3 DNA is TGTGCCAGCAGCAGTATGCGGGGTAACTTATTCACAGATACGCAGTATTTT. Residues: CASSSMRGNLFTDTQYF.

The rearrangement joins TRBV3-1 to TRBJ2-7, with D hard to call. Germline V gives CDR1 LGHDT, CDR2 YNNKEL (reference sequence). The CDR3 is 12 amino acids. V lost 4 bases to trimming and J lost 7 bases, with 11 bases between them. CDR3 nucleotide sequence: TGTGCCAGCAGCCCCTCCTGGCGAGAGCAGTACTTC. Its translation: CASSPSWREQYF.

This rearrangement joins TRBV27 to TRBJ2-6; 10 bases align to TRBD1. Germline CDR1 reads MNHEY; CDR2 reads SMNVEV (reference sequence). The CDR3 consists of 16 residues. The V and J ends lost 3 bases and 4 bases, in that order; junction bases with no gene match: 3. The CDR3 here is CASSFDRGPGANVLTF. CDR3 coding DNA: TGTGCCAGCAGTTTCGACAGGGGGCCCGGGGCCAACGTCCTGACTTTC.

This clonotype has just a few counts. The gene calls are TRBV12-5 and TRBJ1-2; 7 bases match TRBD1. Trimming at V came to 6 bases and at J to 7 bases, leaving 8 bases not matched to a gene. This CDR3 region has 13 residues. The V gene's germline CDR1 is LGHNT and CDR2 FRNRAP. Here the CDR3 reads CASGPGTATGYTF. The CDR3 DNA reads TGTGCTAGTGGGCCTGGGACAGCTACTGGCTACACCTTC.

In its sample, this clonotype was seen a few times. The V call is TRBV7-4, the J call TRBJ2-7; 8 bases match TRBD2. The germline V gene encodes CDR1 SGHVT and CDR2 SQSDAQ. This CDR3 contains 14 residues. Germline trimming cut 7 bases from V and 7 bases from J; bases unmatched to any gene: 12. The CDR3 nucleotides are TGTGCCAGCACCTCCCCGGGAGGGCCGAAGGAGCAGTACTTC. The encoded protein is CASTSPGGPKEQYF.

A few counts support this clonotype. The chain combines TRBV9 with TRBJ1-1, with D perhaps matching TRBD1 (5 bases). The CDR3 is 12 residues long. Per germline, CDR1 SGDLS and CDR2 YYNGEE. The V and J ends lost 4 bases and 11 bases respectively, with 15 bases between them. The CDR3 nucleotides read TGTGCCAGCAGCCCAACCCAGGGTCACGCTTTCTTT. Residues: CASSPTQGHAFF.

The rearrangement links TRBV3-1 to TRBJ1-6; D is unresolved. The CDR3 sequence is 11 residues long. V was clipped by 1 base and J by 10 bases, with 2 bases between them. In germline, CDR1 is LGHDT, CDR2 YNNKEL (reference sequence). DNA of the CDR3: TGTGCCAGCAGCCAAGGCTCACCCCTCCACTTT. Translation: CASSQGSPLHF.